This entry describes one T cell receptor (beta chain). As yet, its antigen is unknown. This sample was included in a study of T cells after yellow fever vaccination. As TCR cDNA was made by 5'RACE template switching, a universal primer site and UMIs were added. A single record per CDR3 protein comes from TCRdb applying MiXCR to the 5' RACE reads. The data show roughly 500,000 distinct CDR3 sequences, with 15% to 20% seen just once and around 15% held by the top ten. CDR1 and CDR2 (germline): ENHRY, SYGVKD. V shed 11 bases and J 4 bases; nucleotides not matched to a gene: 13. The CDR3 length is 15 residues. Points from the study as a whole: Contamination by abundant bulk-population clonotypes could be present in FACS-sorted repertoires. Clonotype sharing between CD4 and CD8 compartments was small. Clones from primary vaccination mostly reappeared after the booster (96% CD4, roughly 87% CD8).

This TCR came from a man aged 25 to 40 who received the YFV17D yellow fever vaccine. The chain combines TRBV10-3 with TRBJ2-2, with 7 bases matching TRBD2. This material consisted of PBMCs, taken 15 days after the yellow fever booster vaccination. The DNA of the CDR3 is TGTGCCTGTCGATGGGGGGGGATGAGCACCGGGGAGCTGTTTTTT. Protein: CACRWGGMSTGELFF.